This TCR beta chain was documented in a study of CD8+ T cells in alopecia areata. On the study more broadly: The protocol delivered tofacitinib for 6 to 18 months, then withdrew it for 6 months. Overall study results and limits: Throughout tofacitinib, many expanded lesional clones continued to persist in scalp and blood.

RNA extraction was followed by reverse transcription into cDNA, which acted as the sequencing template. Method: immunoSEQ multiplex PCR; TCRdb's copy keeps in-frame clones and lacks some. The sample carries about 180,000 clones, approximately 59% recorded once. A word on this clone: Its specificity is unknown.

The CDR3 loop spans 13 amino acids. Germline assignment: CDR1 KGHSH and CDR2 LQKENI. V shed 4 bases and J shed 1 base, with 7 bases lying between them. Noted treatment: oral pan-JAK inhibitor, 5-10 mg twice daily. Individuals with alopecia areata gave both lesional scalp punch biopsies and peripheral blood for collection. The chain has TRBV18 and TRBJ1-1; D is ambiguous. This clonotype was sampled from a human donor with alopecia areata. The source was CD4+ T cells sorted from blood, collected at roughly week 58, from a patient treated with tofacitinib. The CDR3 DNA reads TGTGCCAGCTCACTGGACTGGAACACTGAAGCTTTCTTT. Encoded protein: CASSLDWNTEAFF.